These T cell receptor beta chains were read from a single sample in a study of T cells in Graves' hyperthyroidism and ophthalmopathy. TCRdb itself ran the multiplex PCR reads through MiXCR, one entry per CDR3 protein. Of 400,000 or so distinct CDR3 sequences listed, over 13% are singletons. The material sequenced was blood. Every receptor here comes from a man aged 50-60 years with Graves' ophthalmopathy. CDR3s include the opening cysteine and the closing phenylalanine or tryptophan. The order of the fields is CDR3 DNA, CDR3 protein, V gene, J gene, clone size, D gene. D genes are given only for firm matches. Part of the rows lack a size; the others show once, few, many or a class for expanded clones.

TGTGCCAGTAGAGTGAGAGCGGGAGAACTTGCCGACAATGAGCAGTTCTTC	CASRVRAGELADNEQFF	TRBV19	TRBJ2-1	few	TRBD2
TGTGCCAGCAGCTTCGGGAAAGTCGGGGATGAGCAGTTCTTC	CASSFGKVGDEQFF	TRBV13	TRBJ2-1	many	-
TGCGCCAGCAGCCCCGGGGGGCTAGGTCAAGAGACCCAGTACTTC	CASSPGGLGQETQYF	TRBV5-1	TRBJ2-5	-	-
TGTGCCACAGGGAATAGCAATCAGCCCCAGCATTTT	CATGNSNQPQHF	TRBV28	TRBJ1-5	many	-
TGTGCCAGTAGTATAGTGGGCACTAGCCGGGTCCACTCCTACAATGAGCAGTTCTTC	CASSIVGTSRVHSYNEQFF	TRBV19	TRBJ2-1	-	-
TGTGCCAGTACGCAAACAGGGCCCCAAGAGACCCAGTACTTC	CASTQTGPQETQYF	TRBV19	TRBJ2-5	-	-
TGTGCCAGCAGTGACCCGGTTGGACCTAATGAAAAACTGTTTTTT	CASSDPVGPNEKLFF	TRBV6-1	TRBJ1-4	-	-
TGTGCCAGCAGCTCCCGTTTTTGGGCCCGGTCCATGAACACTGAAGCTTTCTTT	CASSSRFWARSMNTEAFF	TRBV5-6	TRBJ1-1	few	-
TGTGCCAGCAGTGAAGGGACAGTGGCCTCTGGGGCCAACGTCCTGACTTTC	CASSEGTVASGANVLTF	TRBV2	TRBJ2-6	many	-
TGTGCCAGCAAGGTGGGGTACAATGAGCAGTTCTTC	CASKVGYNEQFF	TRBV2	TRBJ2-1	many	-
TGTGCCACCAGTGACCTGAGGAATGAGCAGTTCTTC	CATSDLRNEQFF	TRBV24-1	TRBJ2-1	many	-
TGTGCCAGCAGGAATGGGGGACAGCAAGAGACCCAGTACTTC	CASRNGGQQETQYF	TRBV28	TRBJ2-5	many	TRBD1
TGTGCCACCAGTGATTTGCAGGTGGGAAAAGAGACCCAGTACTTC	CATSDLQVGKETQYF	TRBV24-1	TRBJ2-5	-	-
TGCAGTGCTGACCCCCGACAATTCCAAGAGACCCAGTACTTC	CSADPRQFQETQYF	TRBV20-1	TRBJ2-5	many	-
TGTGCCAGCAGCCGAAGGTCTACCACAGATACGCAGTATTTT	CASSRRSTTDTQYF	TRBV28	TRBJ2-3	many	-
TGTGCCAGCAGCTCCTGGGACAGCTCCTACGAGCAGTACTTC	CASSSWDSSYEQYF	TRBV11-2	TRBJ2-7	many	TRBD1
TGTGCCAGCAGACTCGGACAGGGGCCGTCCGGGGAGCTGTTTTTT	CASRLGQGPSGELFF	TRBV3-1	TRBJ2-2	few	TRBD1
TGCGCCAGCAGCCTAAAATCGACTAGCGTGGCAGATACGCAGTATTTT	CASSLKSTSVADTQYF	TRBV5-1	TRBJ2-3	many	TRBD2
TGCAGTGTCCCGACTAGCGGGAAACATTCCTACAATGAGCAGTTCTTC	CSVPTSGKHSYNEQFF	TRBV20-1	TRBJ2-1	many	TRBD2
TGCGCCATCTCCCAGGGCGCGGCAGATACGCAGTATTTT	CAISQGAADTQYF	TRBV10-2	TRBJ2-3	few	-
TGTGCCAGCAGTGAGGTCCCGGATGAAAAACTGTTTTTT	CASSEVPDEKLFF	TRBV6-1	TRBJ1-4	-	-
TGTGCCAGCAGCGAACGACTAGCGGGAGGCGAGCAGTACTTC	CASSERLAGGEQYF	TRBV11-3	TRBJ2-7	many	TRBD2
TGTGCCAGCAGTTGGGGGGACGGTTACTCTGGAAACACCATATATTTT	CASSWGDGYSGNTIYF	TRBV6-5	TRBJ1-3	few	-
TGTGCCAGCAGCCAAGTTTCTGGTGAGCAGTTCTTC	CASSQVSGEQFF	TRBV3-1	TRBJ2-1	few	-
TGCGCCAGCAGCCCAGTCCTAGCGGGAGAGGAGACCCAGTACTTC	CASSPVLAGEETQYF	TRBV5-1	TRBJ2-5	-	TRBD2
TGCAGTGCTGCACAGGGGAGCAATCAGCCCCAGCATTTT	CSAAQGSNQPQHF	TRBV20-1	TRBJ1-5	many	TRBD1
TGTGCCAGCAGTGAGTCCGCCTTAAATACAGATACGCAGTATTTT	CASSESALNTDTQYF	TRBV6-1	TRBJ2-3	few	-
TGTGCCAGCAAGGATGGCTACAATGAGCAGTTCTTC	CASKDGYNEQFF	TRBV6-1	TRBJ2-1	few	-
TGCAGTGCTAGTAGGACTGCTGATTACGAGCAGTACTTC	CSASRTADYEQYF	TRBV20-1	TRBJ2-7	many	-
TGTGCCAGCTCACCGACAAGATTAAAACTAAACACCGGGGAGCTGTTTTTT	CASSPTRLKLNTGELFF	TRBV18	TRBJ2-2	-	-
TGTGCCAGCAGTTTATCCGCCACAGGGACAGGCCCACAAGAGACCCAGTACTTC	CASSLSATGTGPQETQYF	TRBV27	TRBJ2-5	many	TRBD1
TGTGCCAGCAGCTCGAAGTTATTGACGAAAGAGACCCAGTACTTC	CASSSKLLTKETQYF	TRBV7-9	TRBJ2-5	many	-
TGTGCCAGCAGCGGAGTAGCCAAAAACATTCAGTACTTC	CASSGVAKNIQYF	TRBV9	TRBJ2-4	-	-
TGTGCCAGCAGGAAATCCCTCGCGGGAGTTGGGGCCAACGTCCTGACTTTC	CASRKSLAGVGANVLTF	TRBV6-1	TRBJ2-6	many	TRBD2
TGTGCCAGCAGCTTAAGGGACAGTGAGGGAGATACGCAGTATTTT	CASSLRDSEGDTQYF	TRBV7-8	TRBJ2-3	many	TRBD1
TGTGCCAGCAGCGTGCTACTAGCGGGAGATACCGGGGAGCTGTTTTTT	CASSVLLAGDTGELFF	TRBV3-1	TRBJ2-2	-	TRBD2
TGTGCCAGCAGCGTACCCGGCCCGGGGCAGTTCTTC	CASSVPGPGQFF	TRBV7-2	TRBJ2-1	few	-
TGCAGTGCGACCCCCAACCGGCAGGGAGGCCACGAGCAGTACTTC	CSATPNRQGGHEQYF	TRBV20-1	TRBJ2-7	many	-
TGTGCCAGCAATGTGGAAGCCATCACAGATACGCAGTATTTT	CASNVEAITDTQYF	TRBV2	TRBJ2-3	many	-
TGTGCCAGCAAAAGGGAGAACCTCTCCTACGAGCAGTACTTC	CASKRENLSYEQYF	TRBV27	TRBJ2-7	many	-
TGTGCCAGCAGCTTATCCAGATCACCTTTCGCAGATACGCAGTATTTT	CASSLSRSPFADTQYF	TRBV11-2	TRBJ2-3	many	-
TGTGCCAGCAAAGACAGGGTGGGCCCCACCGAGCAGTACTTC	CASKDRVGPTEQYF	TRBV28	TRBJ2-7	many	TRBD1
TGCAGCGTTCAACAGGGTACCTATGGCTACACCTTC	CSVQQGTYGYTF	TRBV29-1	TRBJ1-2	few	-
TGTGCCAGCGGAGTCGGACTAGCGGGACCAGATACGCAGTATTTT	CASGVGLAGPDTQYF	TRBV6-1	TRBJ2-3	many	TRBD2
TGTGCCAGCAGTTTAACAGGGGGAGCTGAAGCTTTCTTT	CASSLTGGAEAFF	TRBV28	TRBJ1-1	-	TRBD1
TGTGCCAGCAGCTTACCCCGGGACAGGGTTTACAATGAGCAGTTCTTC	CASSLPRDRVYNEQFF	TRBV7-9	TRBJ2-1	many	TRBD1
TGCGCCAGCAGATCGACAGCCGCCGGGCAGTACTTC	CASRSTAAGQYF	TRBV5-1	TRBJ2-7	many	-
TGCGCCAGCAGCTTGGTCTTAGCGGGCACCTACGAGCAGTACTTC	CASSLVLAGTYEQYF	TRBV5-1	TRBJ2-7	many	TRBD2
TGTGCCAGCTCACCATACCCAACCACTGACAGAATGGACGAGCAGTACTTC	CASSPYPTTDRMDEQYF	TRBV18	TRBJ2-7	many	-
TGTGCCACCAGCAGAGGGGACAGGGAGGCCGAGCAGTACTTC	CATSRGDREAEQYF	TRBV15	TRBJ2-7	many	TRBD1
TGTGCCAGCAGCAGCCATCAAGAGACCCAGTACTTC	CASSSHQETQYF	TRBV7-9	TRBJ2-5	few	-
TGTGCCAGCAGCGTAAACTCTGGGGCCAACGTCCTGACTTTC	CASSVNSGANVLTF	TRBV9	TRBJ2-6	many	-
TGTGCCAGCAGCTTAGGTACACTGCAGCCCCAGCATTTT	CASSLGTLQPQHF	TRBV7-3	TRBJ1-5	-	-